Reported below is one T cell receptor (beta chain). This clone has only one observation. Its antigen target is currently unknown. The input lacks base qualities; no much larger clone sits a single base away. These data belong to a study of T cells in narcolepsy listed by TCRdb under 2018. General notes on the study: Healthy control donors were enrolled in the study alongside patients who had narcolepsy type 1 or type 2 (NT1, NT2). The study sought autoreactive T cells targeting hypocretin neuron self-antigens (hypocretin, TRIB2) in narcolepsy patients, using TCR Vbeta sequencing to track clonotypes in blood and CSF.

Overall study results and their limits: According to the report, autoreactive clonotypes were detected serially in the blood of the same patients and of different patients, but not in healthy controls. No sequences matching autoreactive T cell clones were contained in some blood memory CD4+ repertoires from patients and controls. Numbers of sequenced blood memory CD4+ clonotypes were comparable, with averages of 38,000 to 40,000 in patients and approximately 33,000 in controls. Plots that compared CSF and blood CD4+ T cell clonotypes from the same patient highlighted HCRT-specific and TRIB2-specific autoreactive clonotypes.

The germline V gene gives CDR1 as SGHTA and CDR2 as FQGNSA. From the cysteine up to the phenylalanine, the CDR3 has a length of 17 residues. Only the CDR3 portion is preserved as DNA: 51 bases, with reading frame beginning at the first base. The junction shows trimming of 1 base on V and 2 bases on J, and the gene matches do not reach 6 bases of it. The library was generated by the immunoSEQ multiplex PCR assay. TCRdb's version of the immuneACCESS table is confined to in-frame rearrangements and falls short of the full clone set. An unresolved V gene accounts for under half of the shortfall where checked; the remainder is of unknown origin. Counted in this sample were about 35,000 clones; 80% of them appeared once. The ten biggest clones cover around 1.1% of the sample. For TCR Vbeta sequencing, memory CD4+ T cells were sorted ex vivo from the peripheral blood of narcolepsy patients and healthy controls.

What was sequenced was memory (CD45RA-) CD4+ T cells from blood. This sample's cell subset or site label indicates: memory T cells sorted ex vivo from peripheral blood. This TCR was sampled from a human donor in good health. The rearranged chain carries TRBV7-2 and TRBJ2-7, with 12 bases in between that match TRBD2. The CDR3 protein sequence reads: CASSLGLAGGIPYEQYF. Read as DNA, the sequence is TGTGCCAGCAGCTTAGGCCTAGCGGGGGGGATCCCCTACGAGCAGTACTTC.